The present T cell receptor (beta chain) was sequenced within a study of shared clonotypes between healthy human individuals. Trimming left V 5 bases short and J 3 bases short, with 13 bases between. In germline, CDR1 is SGHAT, CDR2 FQNNGV. The CDR3 spans 15 residues. Findings and limits, study-wide: A reduction in generation probabilities was seen for non-shared clonotypes relative to those shared by all four donors. Blood was the only sampled material, and tissue repertoires likely differ.

Generated by immunoSEQ multiplex PCR, the TCRdb table keeps only in-frame clones and is missing some. The sample comprises about 1 million clones, more than 65% of which are singletons, and approximately 1.5% rests with the top ten. On this clone itself: Its antigen is undetermined. This sample includes further DNA sequences coding for the same CDR3.

The gene calls are TRBV11-2 and TRBJ2-2; TRBD1 might be the D (6 bases). This TCR was sampled from a young man in good health. The sequencing sample was made of memory CD4+ T cells sorted from blood. Sample subset: CD45RA-negative fraction. The CDR3 loop reads CASSLLGADTGELFF. CDR3 in DNA: TGTGCCAGCAGCCTCCTGGGGGCCGACACCGGGGAGCTGTTTTTT.